Each of the 29 T cell receptor beta chains below was sequenced from the same sample in a study of CD8+ T cells in alopecia areata. After isolation, RNA underwent reverse transcription to generate cDNA as the sequencing template. Sequencing used immunoSEQ multiplex PCR; TCRdb keeps in-frame clones, though not all of them. The sample carries more than 90,000 clones, around 64% recorded once. The sample was CD4+ T cells sorted from blood. The receptor source for this set is a human donor in good health.

The rearrangement links TRBV15 to TRBJ2-5, with D tentatively TRBD2 (7 bases). From germline, CDR1 is LNHNV and CDR2 YYDKDF (reference sequence). Deletions cut 1 base from V and 1 base from J, with 13 bases between. The CDR3 runs to 16 residues. The CDR3 DNA is TGTGCCACCAGCAGAGTCCGGCGGGGGCTCCAAGAGACCCAGTACTTC. Its translation is CATSRVRRGLQETQYF.

The chain has TRBV29-1 and TRBJ2-7; 9 nucleotides match TRBD1. In germline, CDR1 is SQVTM, CDR2 ANQGSEA. V dropped 5 bases and J dropped 2; count of bases not matched to a gene: 7. The CDR3 covers 14 residues. Written as DNA, the CDR3 is TGCAGCGTTACCCCCGGGACAGGGCCCTACGAGCAGTACTTC. Translated, it gives CSVTPGTGPYEQYF.

For this clone: Other DNA sequences in this sample translate to the same CDR3. The chain is built from TRBV4-1 and TRBJ2-5; no firm D call. V was trimmed by 4 bases and J by 0 bases, leaving 12 bases between them. CDR1 is MGHRA and CDR2 is YSYEKL in the germline V gene. The CDR3 spans 15 residues. CDR3 protein: CASSRLRADQETQYF. The DNA of the CDR3 is TGCGCCAGCAGCCGCCTCCGGGCGGACCAAGAGACCCAGTACTTC.

This clone was detected only once. The V and J genes are TRBV5-6 and TRBJ1-2, with D tentatively TRBD1 (6 bases). Germline V CDR1 and CDR2: SGHDT, YYEEEE. Trimming took 3 bases from V and 1 from J, leaving 10 bases between them. There are 14 residues in the CDR3. The CDR3 DNA follows: TGTGCCAGCAGCTCCGGACAGAGTAACTATGGCTACACCTTC. Protein product: CASSSGQSNYGYTF.

This clone was counted once. Other DNA variants within this sample encode the same CDR3. The chain recombines TRBV29-1 with TRBJ1-1; unclear D gene. This CDR3 has 11 residues. Germline values: CDR1 SQVTM, CDR2 ANQGSEA. V shed 7 bases and J shed 0 bases, with 6 bases lying between them. DNA of the CDR3: TGCAGCGCGACTTTGAACACTGAAGCTTTCTTT. Its protein product is CSATLNTEAFF.

There are many counts of this clone. The chain has TRBV10-1 and TRBJ1-4; D unclear. The length of the CDR3 is 10 residues. Between the trimmed V and J ends, which lost 9 bases and 11 bases, there was a span of 10 bases. Germline values: CDR1 WNHNN, CDR2 SYGVQD (reference sequence). CDR3 amino acids: CASTGGKLFF. CDR3 in DNA: TGCGCCAGTACCGGAGGGAAACTGTTTTTT.

The chain joins TRBV6-1 to TRBJ2-7, with TRBD1 matching 11 bases. This CDR3 region has 15 residues. CDR1 and CDR2 from the germline V gene are MNHNS and SASEGT. Trimming cost V 5 bases and J 1 base; bases outside gene matches: 4. The CDR3 nucleotides read TGTGCCAGCAGTTCCGGGACAGGGGGATCCTACGAGCAGTACTTC. This encodes CASSSGTGGSYEQYF.

CDR3 bases: TGTGCCTGGAGTGCCACGGGGCAGTCCGCGGGGGGCTACACCTTC. This translates into CAWSATGQSAGGYTF. The chain has TRBV30 and TRBJ1-2, with D perhaps matching TRBD1 (5 bases). CDR1 and CDR2 (germline): GTSNPN, SVGIG (reference sequence). The V gene lost 1 base and the J gene lost 8 bases, with 20 bases spanning the gap. The CDR3 length is 15 residues.

The V call is TRBV19, the J call TRBJ2-1; 13 bases agree with TRBD2. CDR3 size: 15 residues. The germline V gene has CDR1 LNHDA and CDR2 SQIVND (reference sequence). Losses at the gene ends were 5 bases for V and 8 bases for J; bases not matched to a gene: 6. DNA for the CDR3: TGTGCCAGTAGTCTTACTAGCGGGGGGGCCTATGAGCAGTTCTTC. Protein sequence: CASSLTSGGAYEQFF.

This clone was recorded once. The genes are TRBV4-2 and TRBJ1-5; 9 nucleotides match TRBD1. The germline gives CDR1 LGHNA, CDR2 YNFKEQ. The CDR3 has 16 amino acids. Germline trimming cut 4 bases from V and 5 bases from J; bases unmatched to any gene: 9. CDR3 sequence: CASSLKGGDRDQPQHF. The CDR3 DNA reads as TGTGCCAGCAGCCTCAAGGGGGGGGACAGGGATCAGCCCCAGCATTTT.

V gene TRBV6-5 combines with J gene TRBJ2-5; no clear D. Germline V gene data show CDR1 as MNHEY and CDR2 as SVGAGI. V was clipped by 0 bases and J by 5 bases, with 10 bases between them. The CDR3 has 14 amino acids. CDR3 loop: CASSYSSLTETQYF. CDR3 nucleotides: TGTGCCAGCAGTTACTCGAGCCTAACGGAGACCCAGTACTTC.

This sequence joins TRBV29-1 and TRBJ1-2; 7 bases line up with TRBD1. There are 13 residues in the CDR3. The germline V gene encodes CDR1 SQVTM and CDR2 ANQGSEA. V lost 4 bases to trimming and J lost 2 bases; unmatched junction nucleotides: 4. CDR3 nucleotides: TGCAGCGTTGGAGGGGGACAGAACTATGGCTACACCTTC. Protein product: CSVGGGQNYGYTF.

This chain uses TRBV11-2 with TRBJ1-1, with D uncertain. The CDR3 contains 11 residues. Trimming shortened V by 2 bases and J by 11 bases, and 9 bases separated the two germline ends. CDR1 SGHAT and CDR2 FQNNGV come from the germline V gene. CDR3: CASSLYGGAFF. The CDR3 nucleotides are TGTGCCAGCAGCTTATACGGAGGTGCTTTCTTT.

The chain joins TRBV29-1 to TRBJ2-1, with 9 bases matching TRBD2. CDR1 is SQVTM and CDR2 is ANQGSEA in the germline V gene. The CDR3 consists of 15 residues. The V segment lost 2 bases and the J segment 6 bases; nucleotides outside the gene matches: 8. The CDR3 nucleotides are TGCAGCGTTGAACCCCAGCGGGGGGTTTCCAATGAGCAGTTCTTC. This encodes CSVEPQRGVSNEQFF.

The chain uses TRBV29-1 and TRBJ1-1; possible D gene TRBD1, 6 bases. The CDR3 length is 12 residues. Looked up from germline, CDR1 is SQVTM and CDR2 is ANQGSEA. Trimming pared 5 bases from V and 7 bases from J, leaving 14 bases between. The CDR3 DNA sequence: TGCAGCGTTCTCGGCAGGGGACTTGAAGCTTTCTTT. Translation gives CSVLGRGLEAFF.

V gene TRBV2 combines with J gene TRBJ2-2; TRBD1 aligns across 8 bases. Trimming at V came to 3 bases and at J to 6 bases, leaving 3 bases not matched to a gene. The CDR3 sequence is 14 residues long. Germline CDR1 SNHLY, CDR2 FYNNEI. CDR3 nucleotides: TGTGCCAGCAGTGACGGCAGGGGGCCCGGGGAGCTGTTTTTT. The encoded protein is CASSDGRGPGELFF.

The rearrangement joins TRBV5-1 to TRBJ2-3; 7 bases align to TRBD2. The V segment lost 1 base and the J segment 2 bases; nucleotides outside the gene matches: 10. The germline V gene encodes CDR1 SGHRS and CDR2 YFSETQ. This CDR3 comprises 17 residues. CDR3 DNA: TGCGCCAGCAGCTTGCCAGGACTAGGCGGGGTCACAGATACGCAGTATTTT. Residues: CASSLPGLGGVTDTQYF.

The chain's CDR3 is CSANRGRDTQYF. CDR3 coding DNA: TGCAGCGCCAACAGGGGGAGGGATACGCAGTATTTT. J is TRBJ2-3 and V is TRBV29-1, with 8 bases lining up with TRBD1. Germline lookup yields CDR1 SQVTM and CDR2 ANQGSEA. The CDR3 extends over 12 amino acids. V lost 7 bases and J lost 6; bases outside the gene matches: 6.

This sequence joins TRBV29-1 and TRBJ1-2; a possible D gene is TRBD1 (6 bases). Germline lookup yields CDR1 SQVTM and CDR2 ANQGSEA. The CDR3 is 13 residues long. V was cut by 7 bases and J by 5 bases, with 17 bases left in between. CDR3 nucleotides: TGCAGCGGCGGGGACACCTTTGGATATGGCTACACCTTC. It translates to CSGGDTFGYGYTF.

The rearrangement uses TRBV5-1 and TRBJ1-2, with 9 bases identical to TRBD1. Trimming removed 2 bases from V and 6 bases from J; junction bases left unmatched: 8. The CDR3 covers 15 residues. Looked up from germline, CDR1 is SGHRS and CDR2 is YFSETQ. The CDR3, as DNA: TGCGCCAGCAGCTTACACTCGGGACAGGGAGATGGCTACACCTTC. Translating gives CASSLHSGQGDGYTF.

The chain recombines TRBV29-1 with TRBJ2-3; D might be TRBD1 or TRBD2, each matching 5 bases. CDR1 SQVTM and CDR2 ANQGSEA come from the germline V gene. The CDR3 length is 14 residues. The V end was cut by 3 bases, the J end by 1 base, with 11 bases between. Here the CDR3 reads CSVEPGLGTDTQYF. The CDR3 DNA sequence: TGCAGCGTTGAGCCGGGGCTTGGCACAGATACGCAGTATTTT.

The sample holds a few counts of this clone. The chain links TRBV2 to TRBJ2-5; 7 bases agree with TRBD2. Germline CDR1 SNHLY, CDR2 FYNNEI. The CDR3 runs 12 residues. Germline trimming cut 2 bases from V and 14 bases from J; bases unmatched to any gene: 8. CDR3 nucleotides: TGTGCCAGCAGTGAATCGGGAGGTACGGCCTACTTC. Its protein product is CASSESGGTAYF.

V usage is TRBV2 and J usage is TRBJ1-1; D unresolved. Deletions cut 7 bases from V and 4 bases from J, with 7 bases between. From germline, CDR1 is SNHLY and CDR2 FYNNEI. This CDR3 has 11 residues. CDR3 sequence: CASKAGTEAFF. For the CDR3, the DNA is TGTGCCAGCAAGGCGGGCACTGAAGCTTTCTTT.

The genes are TRBV2 and TRBJ1-1; D remains ambiguous. The CDR3 totals 12 residues. From germline, CDR1 is SNHLY and CDR2 FYNNEI. Between the trimmed V and J ends, which lost 7 bases and 1 base, there was a span of 7 bases. CDR3: CASTPENTEAFF. CDR3 bases: TGTGCCAGCACCCCAGAGAACACTGAAGCTTTCTTT.

This clone was counted between two and nine times. The chain links TRBV11-2 to TRBJ1-6, with D possibly being TRBD1 (5 bases). Looked up from germline, CDR1 is SGHAT and CDR2 is FQNNGV. This CDR3 has 15 amino acids. Trimming pared 4 bases from V and 10 bases from J, leaving 17 bases between. The CDR3 loop is CASSSLGQGNSPLHF. The DNA of the CDR3 is TGTGCCAGCAGCTCCCTGGGGCAGGGTAACTCACCCCTCCACTTT.

The chain has TRBV7-2 and TRBJ2-3; no reliable D call. The CDR3 contains 13 residues. Germline assignment: CDR1 SGHTA and CDR2 FQGNSA. V dropped 1 base and J dropped 4 bases, with 6 bases sitting between them. CDR3 nucleotides: TGTGCCAGCAGCTTAGGCCCAGCAGATACGCAGTATTTT. Translating gives CASSLGPADTQYF.

The V call is TRBV30, the J call TRBJ2-5; a possible D gene is TRBD2 (6 bases). The V gene lost 6 bases and the J gene lost 1 base, with 12 bases spanning the gap. The germline V gene encodes CDR1 GTSNPN and CDR2 SVGIG (reference sequence). The CDR3 runs to 13 residues. CDR3 protein: CACRRVGQETQYF. Written as DNA, the CDR3 is TGTGCCTGCCGGAGGGTAGGCCAAGAGACCCAGTACTTC.

The rearrangement joins TRBV4-1 to TRBJ1-3; no reliable D call. Trimming removed 0 bases from V and 2 bases from J, with 5 bases in between. The germline CDR1 and CDR2 sequences are MGHRA and YSYEKL. This CDR3 has 14 residues. CDR3 in DNA: TGCGCCAGCAGCCAAGAACAGCCTGGAAACACCATATATTTT. It codes for CASSQEQPGNTIYF.

The chain links TRBV29-1 to TRBJ1-1; no reliable D call. Germline CDR1 is SQVTM and CDR2 is ANQGSEA. Trimming stripped 8 bases from V and 2 bases from J, with 12 bases between. This CDR3 is 12 amino acids long. Here the CDR3 DNA reads TGCAGCTCAAGAAACTATAACACTGAAGCTTTCTTT. Protein sequence: CSSRNYNTEAFF.